This is a list of T cell receptor beta chains from one sample in a study of T cells in Graves' hyperthyroidism and ophthalmopathy. Each CDR3 protein gets one entry after TCRdb re-called the multiplex PCR reads with MiXCR. The data contain a few hundred thousand distinct CDR3 sequences, more than 15% of them singletons. The sequenced sample was blood. The receptors stem from a woman younger than 35 with Graves' hyperthyroidism. The CDR3 runs from the conserved cysteine through the conserved F or W. Each record gives: J gene, V gene, CDR3 protein.

TRBJ1-1,TRBV6-1,CASTYSQGVGNTEAFF
TRBJ1-2,TRBV12-3/TRBV12-4,CASSFTGKIYGYTF
TRBJ2-7,TRBV4-3,CASSQDRYSGGSYEQYF
TRBJ2-2,TRBV6-2/TRBV6-3,CASSYMAAGGRGAGELFF
TRBJ2-5,TRBV6-1,CASRAPRGGKETQYF
TRBJ2-5,TRBV11-2,CASSLIRESETQYF
TRBJ2-1,TRBV24-1,CATSETEPDRLRQFF
TRBJ2-1,TRBV20-1,CSALPGTSGMEQFF
TRBJ1-1,TRBV2,CASRFAGGRIDTEAFF
TRBJ2-3,TRBV20-1,CSARVSETGTDTQYF
TRBJ1-4,TRBV4-1,CASSAPGTGFEKLFF
TRBJ2-7,TRBV3-1,CASSQTAGWGGYRQYF
TRBJ1-2,TRBV20-1,CSARETGTGATDNYGYTF
TRBJ1-6,TRBV28,CASSLIRRGTPLHF
TRBJ1-1,TRBV11-2,CASSLVLKNTEAFF
TRBJ2-7,TRBV2,CASSAEIYEQYF
TRBJ2-5,TRBV6-5,CASSYSRDSRGKPQETQYF
TRBJ2-7,TRBV6-5,CASSYPTGEQYF
TRBJ2-1,TRBV5-6,CASSLASSYNEQFF
TRBJ2-1,TRBV2,CASSVRFEQFF
TRBJ1-1,TRBV7-2,CASSSRRGMNTEAFF
TRBJ2-1,TRBV28,CASSSLRIAGSSLNEQFF
TRBJ2-7,TRBV6-2/TRBV6-3,CASSYSPGEGASYEQYF
TRBJ1-4,TRBV6-2/TRBV6-3,CASREWTDEKLFF
TRBJ1-5,TRBV20-1,CSATGQKNQPQHF
TRBJ2-1,TRBV27,CASSPRTSGRVEFF
TRBJ2-3,TRBV12-3/TRBV12-4,CASSLRGEDTQYF
TRBJ1-2,TRBV5-1,CASSSNLRGRAYGYTF
TRBJ2-3,TRBV7-3,CASSLSRGNTQYF
TRBJ2-1,TRBV7-2,CASSPASGGHNEQFF
TRBJ2-5,TRBV9,CASSPLRQETQYF
TRBJ2-1,TRBV27,CASSSLAGGPHNEQFF
TRBJ2-7,TRBV20-1,CSATLAGGALGEQYF
TRBJ1-1,TRBV10-3,CAISDSLEAFF
TRBJ1-1,TRBV28,CASSFGGTEAFF
TRBJ2-1,TRBV29-1,CSVEDRGAHNEQFF
TRBJ1-2,TRBV20-1,CSAAPGGHYGYTF
TRBJ2-6,TRBV7-2,CASSVHRGTGANVLTF
TRBJ2-7,TRBV24-1,CATSAGYEQYF
TRBJ2-1,TRBV20-1,CSARGRDFTRSEQFF
TRBJ2-7,TRBV5-1,CASSLEGGGGEQYF
TRBJ1-5,TRBV27,CASSPVAGIHQPQHF
TRBJ2-7,TRBV5-1,CASSDGQGREQYF
TRBJ1-1,TRBV7-3,CASSAGTGLNTEAFF
TRBJ1-2,TRBV27,CASSSDRGPYGYTF
TRBJ1-3,TRBV14,CASSRLDRVAGNTIYF
TRBJ1-1,TRBV4-3,CASSQGWTEAFF
TRBJ1-1,TRBV19,CASSRSVWTEAFF
TRBJ2-6,TRBV29-1,CSVAFSGANVLTF